The 13 T cell receptor beta chains in this list originate from one sample, sequenced in a study of shared clonotypes between healthy human individuals. Naive CD8 cells lacked CD45RO, underwent positive selection for CCR7 and left out terminally differentiated effector memory CD45RA+ cells. Measured with immunoSEQ multiplex PCR; TCRdb has only the in-frame clones, and not every one. The sample lists roughly 550,000 clones; about 95% were seen once. The sequencing sample was made of naive CD8+ T cells sorted from blood. The origin of the receptors is a woman in her 30s in good health.

The chain combines TRBV2 with TRBJ1-2; maybe TRBD1 (5 bases). The CDR3 runs 13 residues. V lost 5 bases, J lost 6 bases, and 13 bases lay in between. CDR1 is SNHLY, CDR2 FYNNEI, per germline. CDR3: CASSWTGGNGYTF. Written as DNA, the CDR3 is TGTGCCAGCAGTTGGACCGGGGGGAATGGCTACACCTTC.

The chain joins TRBV5-6 to TRBJ2-1; 7 bases fit TRBD2. Per the germline V gene, CDR1 is SGHDT and CDR2 is YYEEEE. Trimming took 2 bases from V and 5 from J; bases not matched to a gene: 4. The CDR3 is 14 amino acids. As DNA, the CDR3 is TGTGCCAGCAGCTTACTAGCGCCGGACAATGAGCAGTTCTTC. It codes for CASSLLAPDNEQFF.

The chain joins TRBV4-2 to TRBJ2-5, with D tentatively TRBD1 or TRBD2 (5 bases each). V lost 0 bases, J lost 5 bases, and 13 bases lay in between. Germline loops: CDR1 LGHNA, CDR2 YNFKEQ. This CDR3 has 15 residues. CDR3 coding DNA: TGTGCCAGCAGCCAAGAGGTTTGGGGGATGGAGACCCAGTACTTC. Translating it yields CASSQEVWGMETQYF.

The chain employs TRBV5-4 and TRBJ2-1, with D possibly being TRBD1 or TRBD2 (5 bases each). This CDR3 has 14 residues. Per the germline V gene, CDR1 is SGHNT and CDR2 is YYREEE (reference sequence). The V gene lost 0 bases and the J gene lost 8 bases, with 12 bases spanning the gap. CDR3 DNA: TGTGCCAGCAGCTTGGAGGCCCCGGGGCATGAGCAGTTCTTC. Protein product: CASSLEAPGHEQFF.

The CDR3 DNA follows: TGTGCCAGCAGTTTATACCAGGGGGCGGGGGAGCAGTTCTTC. Amino acid sequence: CASSLYQGAGEQFF. This chain links TRBV28 with TRBJ2-1; TRBD1 aligns across 8 bases. This CDR3 contains 14 residues. Germline lookup yields CDR1 MDHEN and CDR2 SYDVKM. V shed 1 base, J shed 10 bases, and the junction held 6 bases outside the gene matches.

The V call is TRBV13, the J call TRBJ2-7, with a weak D call TRBD2 (6 bases). The germline CDR1 and CDR2 sequences are PRHDT and FYEKMQ (reference sequence). This CDR3 is built from 13 residues. Trimming cost V 4 bases and J 3 bases, with 10 bases left between them. DNA for the CDR3: TGTGCCAGCAGCTCGGGGGACCTCTACGAGCAGTACTTC. It specifies CASSSGDLYEQYF.

V is TRBV7-6 and J is TRBJ2-5; D is perhaps TRBD2 (6 bases). Per germline, CDR1 SGHVS and CDR2 FNYEAQ. The CDR3 is 15 amino acids. V was clipped by 4 bases and J by 3 bases, with 15 bases between them. The CDR3 DNA sequence: TGTGCCAGCAGCTCCCCATCGGGCGGGGAAGAGACCCAGTACTTC. Amino acid sequence: CASSSPSGGEETQYF.

The chain combines TRBV6-5 with TRBJ2-2, with D perhaps matching TRBD2 (6 bases). Germline V gives CDR1 MNHEY, CDR2 SVGAGI. The CDR3 is 13 residues long. V was pared by 10 bases and J by 7 bases, with 16 bases between. The DNA of the CDR3 is TGTGCCATAGGGCGGGGTGGGGACGGGGAGCTGTTTTTT. Its protein product is CAIGRGGDGELFF.

In regard to this clone: Mismatch with germline at one junction end may stem from a read error. The chain is built from TRBV5-4 and TRBJ2-4; D is possibly TRBD2 (7 bases). Germline V gene sequence: CDR1 SGHNT, CDR2 YYREEE (reference sequence). The CDR3 covers 14 residues. The CDR3 DNA reads TGTGCCAGCAGCCCAGATAAGGGGGGGGGCCGGACTAACTTC. Its protein is CASSPDKGGGRTNF.

The chain couples TRBV28 to TRBJ2-7; tentative D call: TRBD1 (5 bases). The CDR3 length is 14 residues. The germline V gene has CDR1 MDHEN and CDR2 SYDVKM. Between the trimmed V and J ends, which lost 8 bases and 4 bases, there was a span of 18 bases. The DNA of the CDR3 is TGTGCCAGCTCCCTTTGGCGCAGGGTTTACGAGCAGTACTTC. Amino acids: CASSLWRRVYEQYF.

The chain carries TRBV27 and TRBJ1-2, with 12 positions matching TRBD1. After removal of 0 bases from V and 5 bases from J, the junction contained 7 bases not matched to a gene. Germline values: CDR1 MNHEY, CDR2 SMNVEV (reference sequence). The CDR3 sequence is 17 residues long. The CDR3 spells CASSLSYSGQGAYGYTF. The CDR3 bases are TGTGCCAGCAGTTTATCGTATTCGGGACAGGGGGCTTATGGCTACACCTTC.

The chain combines TRBV27 with TRBJ1-1; maybe TRBD1 (5 bases). V was cut by 4 bases and J by 1 base, with 10 bases left in between. The germline V gene encodes CDR1 MNHEY and CDR2 SMNVEV (reference sequence). The CDR3 totals 14 residues. The CDR3 DNA reads TGTGCCAGCAGTTCGGGACGGACGAACACTGAAGCTTTCTTT. Residues: CASSSGRTNTEAFF.

V and J are TRBV7-9 and TRBJ2-2; D uncertain. Trimming shortened V by 6 bases and J by 5 bases, and 7 bases separated the two germline ends. Looked up from germline, CDR1 is SEHNR and CDR2 is FQNEAQ (reference sequence). The CDR3 is 12 amino acids. Here the CDR3 reads CASRLDTGELFF. The CDR3 region has the DNA TGTGCCAGCAGGCTTGATACCGGGGAGCTGTTTTTT.